This T cell receptor (beta chain) came from a study of a mutant IDH1 vaccine in newly diagnosed glioma. The wider study: Patients received vaccination from 4-6 weeks after radiotherapy alone, or with temozolomide cycles. Patients' prior therapy spanned radiotherapy, temozolomide, or both; most underwent both. Sex distribution of treated patients was about 60% male and approximately 38% female; mean age was around 40 years.

In regard to this clone: Its antigen is undetermined.

The V gene lost 4 bases and the J gene lost 6 bases, with 9 bases spanning the gap. The germline CDR1 and CDR2 sequences are MGHRA and YSYEKL. This CDR3 is 12 amino acids long. Here immunoSEQ multiplex PCR was the method, and the copy in TCRdb shows in-frame clones only, minus some. The sample lists around 50,000 clones; over 80% were seen once. Sample time point: week 5, during vaccination. Doses consisted of 300 ug of mutant IDH1 20-mer peptide each, paired with topical imiquimod. Patients carried new grade 3 or 4 IDH1-mutant astrocytomas lacking nuclear ATRX. This chain links TRBV4-1 with TRBJ1-2; D ambiguous. This TCR was sampled from a woman between 40 and 55 years old with glioma. The starting material was PBMCs, obtained from a glioma patient whose treatment included an IDH1 peptide vaccine. CDR3 DNA: TGCGCCAGCAGCCTGGCTGGTCATGGCTACACCTTC. Protein sequence: CASSLAGHGYTF.